What follows are 14 T cell receptor beta chains derived from one specimen sequenced in a study of T cell responses to AZD1222 COVID-19 vaccine. This table comes from immunoSEQ multiplex PCR, and its TCRdb copy is limited to in-frame clones, with some not included. This sample carries about 130,000 clones, roughly 92% of them seen once, and the ten largest clones take roughly 1%. Material: peripheral blood, obtained 28 days after the second AZD1222 dose. Receptor source: an adult who received the AZD1222 COVID-19 vaccine.

The chain carries TRBV15 and TRBJ1-2; possibly TRBD1 for D (5 bases). Trimming left V 0 bases short and J 8 bases short, with 10 bases between. The CDR3 contains 13 residues. CDR1 is LNHNV and CDR2 is YYDKDF in the germline V gene (reference sequence). The CDR3 is CATSRDRDLGYTF. The CDR3 bases are TGTGCCACCAGCAGAGACAGGGATTTGGGCTACACCTTC.

V gene TRBV2 combines with J gene TRBJ2-1, with D possibly TRBD1 on 5 matching bases. V was pared by 8 bases and J by 3 bases, with 11 bases between. The CDR3 totals 13 residues. The germline V gene has CDR1 SNHLY and CDR2 FYNNEI. CDR3: CASLADSYNEQFF. The CDR3 region has the DNA TGTGCCAGCCTGGCCGACAGCTACAATGAGCAGTTCTTC.

This chain uses TRBV11-2 with TRBJ1-1; D possibly corresponds to TRBD1 (5 bases). From germline, CDR1 is SGHAT and CDR2 FQNNGV. This CDR3 has 12 amino acids. V was pared by 5 bases and J by 10 bases, with 14 bases between. CDR3 sequence: CASSTLQGAAFF. The CDR3 coding sequence is TGTGCCAGCAGCACCCTCCAGGGCGCAGCTTTCTTT.

The gene calls are TRBV6-6 and TRBJ1-5; D is uncertain. The CDR3 has 14 amino acids. Trimming shortened V by 6 bases and J by 0 bases, and 9 bases separated the two germline ends. Germline V CDR1 and CDR2: MNHNY, SVGAGI (reference sequence). CDR3 sequence reads: CASRFDYSNQPQHF. Here the CDR3 DNA reads TGTGCCAGCAGGTTTGACTATAGCAATCAGCCCCAGCATTTT.

The rearrangement uses TRBV7-9 and TRBJ2-1; D gene unclear. Trimming took 3 bases from V and 3 from J, leaving 18 bases between them. The CDR3 totals 17 residues. Germline assignment: CDR1 SEHNR and CDR2 FQNEAQ (reference sequence). CDR3 protein: CASSFLRRLSLYNEQFF. The CDR3 nucleotides read TGTGCCAGCAGCTTTCTAAGGCGTCTAAGCCTCTACAATGAGCAGTTCTTC.

The rearrangement links TRBV18 to TRBJ2-6, with 10 bases fitting TRBD1. CDR1 KGHSH and CDR2 LQKENI come from the germline V gene. The CDR3 consists of 18 residues. The J segment lost 2 bases and the V segment lost 6 bases, leaving 10 bases of the junction unmatched. CDR3 sequence: CASSQGQGMDPGANVLTF. The CDR3 DNA reads as TGTGCCAGCTCCCAGGGACAGGGGATGGACCCTGGGGCCAACGTCCTGACTTTC.

This chain links TRBV6-2 or TRBV6-3 with TRBJ1-5; D is possibly TRBD1 (5 bases). From germline, CDR1 is MNHEY and CDR2 SVGEGT. Trimming cost V 0 bases and J 6 bases, with 18 bases left between them. This CDR3 has 17 amino acids. The CDR3 loop reads CASSYSGEGLRGQPQHF. Here the CDR3 DNA reads TGTGCCAGCAGTTACTCGGGTGAGGGGCTGCGGGGTCAGCCCCAGCATTTT.

V usage is TRBV3-1 (or the pseudogene TRBV3-2) and J usage is TRBJ1-1, with 8 bases matching TRBD1. Germline CDR1 and CDR2: LGHDT and YNNKEL (reference sequence). This CDR3 is built from 14 residues. Germline trimming cut 4 bases from V and 6 bases from J; bases unmatched to any gene: 7. The CDR3 protein is CASSPGGQGAEAFF. CDR3 DNA: TGTGCCAGCAGCCCCGGAGGACAGGGCGCTGAAGCTTTCTTT.

The V and J genes are TRBV9 and TRBJ2-3; possibly TRBD2 for D (6 bases). The CDR3 loop spans 17 amino acids. V lost 3 bases to trimming and J lost 0 bases, with 17 bases between them. The V gene's germline CDR1 is SGDLS and CDR2 YYNGEE. For the CDR3, the DNA is TGTGCCAGCAGCGGCTCCGTGGGAGCGGGCAGCACAGATACGCAGTATTTT. As protein: CASSGSVGAGSTDTQYF.

V and J are TRBV24-1 and TRBJ2-1; 9 nucleotides match TRBD2. From germline, CDR1 is KGHDR and CDR2 SFDVKD. The CDR3 length is 15 residues. J lost 5 bases, V lost 4 bases, and 5 bases had no gene match. CDR3 nucleotide sequence: TGTGCCACCAGTGAATGGCTAGCGGGAAACAATGAGCAGTTCTTC. Its translation is CATSEWLAGNNEQFF.

The chain couples TRBV9 to TRBJ2-1, with 7 bases lining up with TRBD2. V lost 4 bases, J lost 1 base, and 2 bases stayed unmatched. CDR1 is SGDLS, CDR2 YYNGEE, per germline. This CDR3 is 14 amino acids long. CDR3 residues: CASSPGGSYNEQFF. The CDR3 coding sequence is TGTGCCAGCAGCCCCGGGGGGTCCTACAATGAGCAGTTCTTC.

V and J are TRBV29-1 and TRBJ2-7; 8 bases are shared with TRBD2. The germline V gene encodes CDR1 SQVTM and CDR2 ANQGSEA. CDR3 size: 14 residues. V lost 6 bases and J lost 6; bases outside the gene matches: 13. The CDR3 nucleotides read TGCAGCGTACTCGACGCGGGAGGATCGACCGAGCAGTACTTC. This codes for CSVLDAGGSTEQYF.

V and J are TRBV4-2 and TRBJ2-5, with D unresolved. The V and J ends lost 2 bases and 3 bases respectively, with 13 bases between them. Germline CDR1 and CDR2: LGHNA and YNFKEQ. This CDR3 has 15 amino acids. CDR3 DNA: TGTGCCAGCAGCCAATACCGGTCAAACAAAGAGACCCAGTACTTC. Translated, it gives CASSQYRSNKETQYF.

V usage is TRBV7-2 and J usage is TRBJ1-6; D is unclear. The germline V gene has CDR1 SGHTA and CDR2 FQGNSA. The CDR3 has 13 amino acids. The germline V and J ends were trimmed by 2 bases and 7 bases, with 6 bases remaining between them. CDR3: CASSLTTNSPLHF. The CDR3 nucleotides are TGTGCCAGCAGCTTAACAACCAATTCACCCCTCCACTTT.